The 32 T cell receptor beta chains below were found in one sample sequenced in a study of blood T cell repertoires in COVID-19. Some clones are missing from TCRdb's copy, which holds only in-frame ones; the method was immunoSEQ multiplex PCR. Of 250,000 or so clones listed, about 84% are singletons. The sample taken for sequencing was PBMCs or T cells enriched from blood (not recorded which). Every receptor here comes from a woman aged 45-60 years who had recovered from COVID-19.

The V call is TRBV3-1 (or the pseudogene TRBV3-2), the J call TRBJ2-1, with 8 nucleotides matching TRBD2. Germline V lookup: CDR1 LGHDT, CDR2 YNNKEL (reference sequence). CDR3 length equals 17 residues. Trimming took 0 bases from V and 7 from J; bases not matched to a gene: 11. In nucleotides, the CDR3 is TGTGCCAGCAGCCAAGAATTTTCCGGACTAGCTATTAATGAGCAGTTCTTC. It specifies CASSQEFSGLAINEQFF.

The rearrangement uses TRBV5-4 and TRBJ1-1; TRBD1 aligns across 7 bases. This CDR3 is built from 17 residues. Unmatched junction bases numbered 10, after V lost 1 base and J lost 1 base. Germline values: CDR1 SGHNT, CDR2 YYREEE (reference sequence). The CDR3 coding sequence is TGTGCCAGCAGCTTGAAGAGACAGGGCGGTGGGAACACTGAAGCTTTCTTT. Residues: CASSLKRQGGGNTEAFF.

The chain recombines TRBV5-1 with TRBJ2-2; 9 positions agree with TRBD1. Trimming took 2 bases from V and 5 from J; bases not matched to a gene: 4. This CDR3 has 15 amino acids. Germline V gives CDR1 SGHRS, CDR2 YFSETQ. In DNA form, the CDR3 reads TGCGCCAGCAGCTTCTTAGACAGGGGGACCGGGGAGCTGTTTTTT. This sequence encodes CASSFLDRGTGELFF. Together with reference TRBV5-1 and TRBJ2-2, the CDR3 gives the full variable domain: KAGVTQTPRYLIKTRGQQVTLSCSPISGHRSVSWYQQTPGQGLQFLFEYFSETQRNKGNFPGRFSGRQFSNSRSEMNVSTLELGDSALYLCASSFLDRGTGELFFGEGSRLTVL.

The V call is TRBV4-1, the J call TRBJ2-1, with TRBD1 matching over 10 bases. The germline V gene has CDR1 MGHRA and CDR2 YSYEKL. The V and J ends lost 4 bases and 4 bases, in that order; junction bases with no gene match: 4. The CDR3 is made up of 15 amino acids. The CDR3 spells CASSRGTGEYNEQFF. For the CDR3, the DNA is TGCGCCAGCAGCCGTGGGACAGGGGAGTACAATGAGCAGTTCTTC.

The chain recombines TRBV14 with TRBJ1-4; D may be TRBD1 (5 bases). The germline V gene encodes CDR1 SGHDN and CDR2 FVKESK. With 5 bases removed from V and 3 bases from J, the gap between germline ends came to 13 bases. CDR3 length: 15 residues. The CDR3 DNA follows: TGTGCCAGCAGCAAAAGGGCGGGGGCTAATGAAAAACTGTTTTTT. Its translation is CASSKRAGANEKLFF.

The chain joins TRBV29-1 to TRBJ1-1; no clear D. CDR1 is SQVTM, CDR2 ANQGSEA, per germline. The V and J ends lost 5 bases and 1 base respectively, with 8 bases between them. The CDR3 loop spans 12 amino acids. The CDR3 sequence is CSVTSGNTEAFF. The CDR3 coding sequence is TGCAGCGTTACGTCAGGGAACACTGAAGCTTTCTTT.

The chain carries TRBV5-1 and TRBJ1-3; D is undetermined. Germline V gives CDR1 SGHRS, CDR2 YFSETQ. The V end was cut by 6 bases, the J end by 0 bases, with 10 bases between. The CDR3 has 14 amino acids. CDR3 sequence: CASKRESSGNTIYF. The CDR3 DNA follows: TGCGCCAGCAAGAGGGAAAGCTCTGGAAACACCATATATTTT.

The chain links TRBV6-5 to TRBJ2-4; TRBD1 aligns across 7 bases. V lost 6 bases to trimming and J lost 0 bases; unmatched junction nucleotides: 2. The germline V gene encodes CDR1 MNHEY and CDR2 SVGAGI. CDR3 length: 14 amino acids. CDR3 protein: CASRRQGAKNIQYF. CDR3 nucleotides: TGTGCCAGCAGACGACAGGGAGCCAAAAACATTCAGTACTTC.

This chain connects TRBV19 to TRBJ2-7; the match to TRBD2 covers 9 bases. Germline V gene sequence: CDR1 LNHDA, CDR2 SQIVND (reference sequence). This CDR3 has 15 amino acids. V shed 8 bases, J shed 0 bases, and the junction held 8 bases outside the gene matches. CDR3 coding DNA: TGTGCCAGTTCCCGACTAGCGGCAAGCTCCTACGAGCAGTACTTC. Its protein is CASSRLAASSYEQYF.

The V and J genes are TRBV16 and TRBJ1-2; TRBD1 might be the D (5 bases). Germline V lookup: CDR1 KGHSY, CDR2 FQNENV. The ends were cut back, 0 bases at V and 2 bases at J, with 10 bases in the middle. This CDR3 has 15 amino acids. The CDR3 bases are TGTGCCAGCAGCCAATCCGAGACAGCAAACTATGGCTACACCTTC. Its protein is CASSQSETANYGYTF. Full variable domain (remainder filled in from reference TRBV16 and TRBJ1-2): GEEVAQTPKHLVRGEGQKAKLYCAPIKGHSYVFWYQQVLKNEFKFLISFQNENVFDETGMPKERFSAKCLPNSPCSLEIQATKLEDSAVYFCASSQSETANYGYTFGSGTRLTVV.

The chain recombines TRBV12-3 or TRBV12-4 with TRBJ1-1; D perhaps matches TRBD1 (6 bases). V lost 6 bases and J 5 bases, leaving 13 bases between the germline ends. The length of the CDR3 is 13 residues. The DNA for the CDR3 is TGTGCCAGCAGCCAGGACAGAAAAACTGAAGCTTTCTTT. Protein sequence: CASSQDRKTEAFF.

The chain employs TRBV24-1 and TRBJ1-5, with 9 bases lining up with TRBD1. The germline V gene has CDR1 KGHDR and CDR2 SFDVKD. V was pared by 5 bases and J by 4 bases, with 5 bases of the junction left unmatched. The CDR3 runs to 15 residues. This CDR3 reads CATSARDRENQPQHF. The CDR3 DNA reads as TGTGCCACCAGTGCCCGGGACAGGGAAAATCAGCCCCAGCATTTT.

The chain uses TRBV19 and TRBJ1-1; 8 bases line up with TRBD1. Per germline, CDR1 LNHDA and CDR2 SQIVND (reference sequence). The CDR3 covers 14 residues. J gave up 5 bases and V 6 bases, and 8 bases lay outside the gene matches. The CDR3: CASSTTGGYTEAFF. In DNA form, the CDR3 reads TGTGCCAGTAGCACCACAGGGGGTTATACTGAAGCTTTCTTT. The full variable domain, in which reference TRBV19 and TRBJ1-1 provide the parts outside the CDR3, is DGGITQSPKYLFRKEGQNVTLSCEQNLNHDAMYWYRQDPGQGLRLIYYSQIVNDFQKGDIAEGYSVSREKKESFPLTVTSAQKNPTAFYLCASSTTGGYTEAFFGQGTRLTVV.

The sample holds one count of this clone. The CDR3 nucleotides read TGTGCCAGCAGCCAAACGGTCTCCACCCAAGAGACCCAGTACTTC. Its translation is CASSQTVSTQETQYF. The chain joins TRBV3-1 (or the pseudogene TRBV3-2) to TRBJ2-5, with D uncertain. In germline, CDR1 is LGHDT, CDR2 YNNKEL (reference sequence). The V and J ends lost 2 bases and 1 base respectively, with 11 bases between them. CDR3 length equals 15 residues.

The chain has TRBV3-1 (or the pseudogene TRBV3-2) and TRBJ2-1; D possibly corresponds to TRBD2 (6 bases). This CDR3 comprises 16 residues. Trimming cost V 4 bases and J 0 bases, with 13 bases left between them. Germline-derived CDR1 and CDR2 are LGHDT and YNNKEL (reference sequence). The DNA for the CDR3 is TGTGCCAGCAGCCCCTCGCTAGCGAACTCCTACAATGAGCAGTTCTTC. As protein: CASSPSLANSYNEQFF.

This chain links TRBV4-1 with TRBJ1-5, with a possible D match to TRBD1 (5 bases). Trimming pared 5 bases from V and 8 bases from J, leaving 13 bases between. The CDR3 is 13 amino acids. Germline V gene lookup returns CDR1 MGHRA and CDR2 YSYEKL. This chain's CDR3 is CASSVGGTEPQHF. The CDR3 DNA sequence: TGCGCCAGCAGCGTGGGGGGGACGGAGCCCCAGCATTTT.

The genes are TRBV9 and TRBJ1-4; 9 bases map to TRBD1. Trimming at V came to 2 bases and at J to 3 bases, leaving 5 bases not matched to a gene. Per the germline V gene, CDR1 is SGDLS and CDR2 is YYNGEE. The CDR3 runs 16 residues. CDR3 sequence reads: CASSVEQGAANEKLFF. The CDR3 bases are TGTGCCAGCAGCGTCGAACAGGGGGCTGCTAATGAAAAACTGTTTTTT.

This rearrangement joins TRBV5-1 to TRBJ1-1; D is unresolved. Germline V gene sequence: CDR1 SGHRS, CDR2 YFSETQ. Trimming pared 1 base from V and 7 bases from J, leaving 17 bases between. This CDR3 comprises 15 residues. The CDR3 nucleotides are TGCGCCAGCAGCTTGATCGGTGCAGGATCCATTGAAGCTTTCTTT. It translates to CASSLIGAGSIEAFF.

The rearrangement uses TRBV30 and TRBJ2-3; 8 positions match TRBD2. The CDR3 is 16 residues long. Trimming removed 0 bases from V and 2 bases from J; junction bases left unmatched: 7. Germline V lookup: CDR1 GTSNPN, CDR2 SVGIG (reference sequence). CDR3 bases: TGTGCCTGGAGTGTACGACTAGCGCTCCCCACAGATACGCAGTATTTT. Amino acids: CAWSVRLALPTDTQYF.

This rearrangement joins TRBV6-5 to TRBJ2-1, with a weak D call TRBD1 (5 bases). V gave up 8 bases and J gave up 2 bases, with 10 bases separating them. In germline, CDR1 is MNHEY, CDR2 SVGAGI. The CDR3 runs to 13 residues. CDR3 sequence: CASGARTYNEQFF. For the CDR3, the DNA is TGTGCCAGCGGGGCCCGCACCTACAATGAGCAGTTCTTC.

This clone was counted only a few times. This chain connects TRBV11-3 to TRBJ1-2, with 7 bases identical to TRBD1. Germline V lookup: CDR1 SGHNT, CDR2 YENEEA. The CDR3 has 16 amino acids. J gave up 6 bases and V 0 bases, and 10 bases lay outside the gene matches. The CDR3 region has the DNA TGTGCCAGCAGCTTAGATGGTGAAGGGACAGAGCATGGCTACACCTTC. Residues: CASSLDGEGTEHGYTF.

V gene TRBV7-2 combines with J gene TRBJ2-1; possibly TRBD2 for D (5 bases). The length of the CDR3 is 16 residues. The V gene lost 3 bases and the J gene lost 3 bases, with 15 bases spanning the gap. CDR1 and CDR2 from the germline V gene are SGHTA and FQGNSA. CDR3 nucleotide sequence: TGTGCCAGCAGCTTCATCCGGGGTAGGAACTACAATGAGCAGTTCTTC. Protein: CASSFIRGRNYNEQFF.

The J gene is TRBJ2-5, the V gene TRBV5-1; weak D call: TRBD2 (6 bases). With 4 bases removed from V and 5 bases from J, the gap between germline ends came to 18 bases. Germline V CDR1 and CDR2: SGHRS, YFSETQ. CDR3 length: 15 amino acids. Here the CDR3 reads CASSRGTVPRETQYF. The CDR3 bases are TGCGCCAGCAGCCGCGGGACGGTCCCTAGGGAGACCCAGTACTTC.

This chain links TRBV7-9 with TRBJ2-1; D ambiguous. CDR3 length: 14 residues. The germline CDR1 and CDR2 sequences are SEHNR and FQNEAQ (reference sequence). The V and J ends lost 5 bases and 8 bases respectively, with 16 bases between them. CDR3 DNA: TGTGCCAGCAGCCCCGGCCAGGTTATAGATGAGCAGTTCTTC. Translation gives CASSPGQVIDEQFF.

The CDR3 DNA reads as TGTGCCAGCAGCCGGGACTCTCTCAATCAGCCCCAGCATTTT. Residues: CASSRDSLNQPQHF. V and J are TRBV6-5 and TRBJ1-5, with D possibly TRBD1 on 5 matching bases. The CDR3 is 14 residues long. Germline values: CDR1 MNHEY, CDR2 SVGAGI. The V gene lost 6 bases and the J gene lost 3 bases, with 12 bases spanning the gap.

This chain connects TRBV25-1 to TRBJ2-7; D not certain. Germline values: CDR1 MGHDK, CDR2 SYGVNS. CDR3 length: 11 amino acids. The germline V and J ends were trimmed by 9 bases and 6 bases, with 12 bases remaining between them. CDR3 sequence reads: CASGVYGEQYF. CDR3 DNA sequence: TGTGCCAGTGGAGTCTATGGCGAGCAGTACTTC.

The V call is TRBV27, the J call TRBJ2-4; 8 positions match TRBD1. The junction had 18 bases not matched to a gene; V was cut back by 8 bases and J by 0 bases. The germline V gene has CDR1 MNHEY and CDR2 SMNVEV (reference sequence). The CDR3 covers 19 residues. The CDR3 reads CASPPWAGQATRAKNIQYF. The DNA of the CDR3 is TGTGCCAGCCCCCCTTGGGCGGGACAGGCGACGAGAGCCAAAAACATTCAGTACTTC.

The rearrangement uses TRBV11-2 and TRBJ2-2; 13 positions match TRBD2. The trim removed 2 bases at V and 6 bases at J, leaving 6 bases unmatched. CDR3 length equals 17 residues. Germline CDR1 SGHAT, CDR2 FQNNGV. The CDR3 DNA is TGTGCCAGCAGCTTAACCCGGGGACTAGCGGGATCCGGGGAGCTGTTTTTT. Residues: CASSLTRGLAGSGELFF.

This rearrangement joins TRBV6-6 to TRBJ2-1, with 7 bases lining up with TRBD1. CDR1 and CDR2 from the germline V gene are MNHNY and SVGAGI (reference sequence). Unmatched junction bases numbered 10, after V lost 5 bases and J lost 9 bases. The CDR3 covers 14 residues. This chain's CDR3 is CASSTGQTFSEQFF. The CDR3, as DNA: TGTGCCAGCAGTACGGGACAGACCTTTAGTGAGCAGTTCTTC.

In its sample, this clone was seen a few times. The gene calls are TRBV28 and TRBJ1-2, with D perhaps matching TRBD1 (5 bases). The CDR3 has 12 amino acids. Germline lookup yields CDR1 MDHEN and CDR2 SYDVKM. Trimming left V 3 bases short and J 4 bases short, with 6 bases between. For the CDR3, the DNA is TGTGCCAGCAGTTTCACAGGCTATGGCTACACCTTC. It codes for CASSFTGYGYTF.

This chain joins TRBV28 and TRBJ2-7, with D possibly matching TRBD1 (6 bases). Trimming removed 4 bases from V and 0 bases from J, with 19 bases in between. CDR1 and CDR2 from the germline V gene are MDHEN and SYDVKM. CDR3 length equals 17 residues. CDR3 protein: CASSSWTAPIFSYEQYF. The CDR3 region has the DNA TGTGCCAGCAGTTCTTGGACAGCGCCCATATTCTCCTACGAGCAGTACTTC.

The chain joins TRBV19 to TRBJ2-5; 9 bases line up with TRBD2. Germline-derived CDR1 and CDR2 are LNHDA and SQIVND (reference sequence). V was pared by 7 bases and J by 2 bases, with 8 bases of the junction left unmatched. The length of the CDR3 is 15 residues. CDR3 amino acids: CASTPGLAQQETQYF. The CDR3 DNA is TGTGCCAGTACCCCCGGACTAGCGCAACAAGAGACCCAGTACTTC.